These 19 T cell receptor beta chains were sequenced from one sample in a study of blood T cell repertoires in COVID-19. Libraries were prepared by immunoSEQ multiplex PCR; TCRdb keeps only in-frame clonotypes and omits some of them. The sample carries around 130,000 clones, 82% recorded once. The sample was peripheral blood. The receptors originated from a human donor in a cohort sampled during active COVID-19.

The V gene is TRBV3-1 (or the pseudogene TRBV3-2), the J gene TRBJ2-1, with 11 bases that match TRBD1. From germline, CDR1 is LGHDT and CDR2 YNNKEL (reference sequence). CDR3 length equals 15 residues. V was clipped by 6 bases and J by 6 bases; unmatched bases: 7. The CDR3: CASSGDRGGVNEQFF. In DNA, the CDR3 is TGTGCCAGCAGTGGGGACAGGGGGGGTGTCAATGAGCAGTTCTTC.

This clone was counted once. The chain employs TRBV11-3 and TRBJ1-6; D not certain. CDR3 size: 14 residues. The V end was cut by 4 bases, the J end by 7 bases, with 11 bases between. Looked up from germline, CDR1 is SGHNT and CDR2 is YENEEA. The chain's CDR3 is CASSSGGENSPLHF. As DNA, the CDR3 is TGTGCCAGCAGCTCGGGTGGAGAAAATTCACCCCTCCACTTT.

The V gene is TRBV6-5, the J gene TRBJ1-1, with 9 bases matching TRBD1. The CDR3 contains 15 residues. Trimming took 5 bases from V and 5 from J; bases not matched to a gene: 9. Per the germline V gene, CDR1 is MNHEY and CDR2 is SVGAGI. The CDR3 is CASSPGDREGTEAFF. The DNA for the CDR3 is TGTGCCAGCAGTCCGGGGGACAGGGAGGGGACTGAAGCTTTCTTT.

CDR3 sequence reads: CASSLEASGAGTDTQYF. The CDR3 DNA follows: TGCGCCAGCAGCTTGGAGGCTAGCGGTGCCGGCACAGATACGCAGTATTTT. J is TRBJ2-3 and V is TRBV5-1; 7 positions match TRBD2. The V and J ends lost 0 bases and 1 base, in that order; junction bases with no gene match: 8. The CDR3 covers 17 residues. Germline CDR1 SGHRS, CDR2 YFSETQ.

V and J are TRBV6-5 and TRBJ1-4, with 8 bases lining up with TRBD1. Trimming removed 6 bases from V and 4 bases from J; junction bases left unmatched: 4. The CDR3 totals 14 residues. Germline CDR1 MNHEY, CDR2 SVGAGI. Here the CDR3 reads CASSRDRLNEKLFF. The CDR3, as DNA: TGTGCCAGCAGCCGGGACAGGCTTAATGAAAAACTGTTTTTT.

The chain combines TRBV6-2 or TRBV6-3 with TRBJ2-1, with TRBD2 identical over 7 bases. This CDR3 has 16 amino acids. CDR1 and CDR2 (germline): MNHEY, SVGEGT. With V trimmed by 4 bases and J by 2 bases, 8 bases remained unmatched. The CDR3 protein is CASSWGAGRTYNEQFF. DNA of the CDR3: TGTGCCAGCAGTTGGGGAGCGGGGCGAACCTACAATGAGCAGTTCTTC.

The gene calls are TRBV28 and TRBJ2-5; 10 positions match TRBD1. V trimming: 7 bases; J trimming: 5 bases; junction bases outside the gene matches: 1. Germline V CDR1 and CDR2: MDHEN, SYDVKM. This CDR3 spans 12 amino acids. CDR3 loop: CASTDRGETQYF. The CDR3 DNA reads TGTGCCAGCACGGACAGGGGGGAGACCCAGTACTTC.

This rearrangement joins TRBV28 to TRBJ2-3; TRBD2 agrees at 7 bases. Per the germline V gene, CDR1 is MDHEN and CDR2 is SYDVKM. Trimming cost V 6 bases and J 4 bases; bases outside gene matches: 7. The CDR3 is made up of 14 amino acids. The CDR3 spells CASSTGTTPDTQYF. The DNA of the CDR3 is TGTGCCAGCAGCACCGGGACTACCCCAGATACGCAGTATTTT.

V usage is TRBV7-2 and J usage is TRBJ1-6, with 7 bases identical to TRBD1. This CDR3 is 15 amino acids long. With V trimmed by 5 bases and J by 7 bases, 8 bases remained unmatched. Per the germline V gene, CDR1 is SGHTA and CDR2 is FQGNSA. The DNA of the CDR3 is TGTGCCAGCAGCCCCGACAGGGTACCGAATTCACCCCTCCACTTT. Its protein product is CASSPDRVPNSPLHF.

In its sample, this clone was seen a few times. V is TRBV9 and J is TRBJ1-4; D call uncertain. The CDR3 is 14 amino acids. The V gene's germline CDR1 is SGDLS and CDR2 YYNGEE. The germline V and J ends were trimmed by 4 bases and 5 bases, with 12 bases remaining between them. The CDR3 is CASSLNAGNEKLFF. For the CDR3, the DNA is TGTGCCAGCAGCCTAAATGCGGGAAATGAAAAACTGTTTTTT.

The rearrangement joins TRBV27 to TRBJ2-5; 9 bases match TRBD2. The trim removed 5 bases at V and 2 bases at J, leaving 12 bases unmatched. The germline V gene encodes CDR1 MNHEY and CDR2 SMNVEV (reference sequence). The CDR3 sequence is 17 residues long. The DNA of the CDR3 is TGTGCCAGCAGTCAACTTCGGGGTAGCGGGGGACAAGAGACCCAGTACTTC. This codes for CASSQLRGSGGQETQYF.

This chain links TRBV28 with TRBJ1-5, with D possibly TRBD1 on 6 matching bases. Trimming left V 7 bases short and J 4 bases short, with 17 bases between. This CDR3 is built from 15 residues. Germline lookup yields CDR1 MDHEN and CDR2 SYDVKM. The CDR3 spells CASTYLDRSNQPQHF. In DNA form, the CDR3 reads TGTGCCAGCACCTACTTGGACAGAAGTAATCAGCCCCAGCATTTT.

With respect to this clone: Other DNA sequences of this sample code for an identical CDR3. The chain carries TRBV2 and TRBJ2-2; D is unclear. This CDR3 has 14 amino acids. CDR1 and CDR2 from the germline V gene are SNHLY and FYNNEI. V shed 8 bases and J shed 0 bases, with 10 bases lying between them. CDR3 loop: CASCSGSNTGELFF. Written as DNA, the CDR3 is TGTGCCAGCTGTTCGGGTTCGAACACCGGGGAGCTGTTTTTT. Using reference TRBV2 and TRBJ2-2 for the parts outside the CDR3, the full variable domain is EPEVTQTPSHQVTQMGQEVILRCVPISNHLYFYWYRQILGQKVEFLVSFYNNEISEKSEIFDDQFSVERPDGSNFTLKIRSTKLEDSAMYFCASCSGSNTGELFFGEGSRLTVL.

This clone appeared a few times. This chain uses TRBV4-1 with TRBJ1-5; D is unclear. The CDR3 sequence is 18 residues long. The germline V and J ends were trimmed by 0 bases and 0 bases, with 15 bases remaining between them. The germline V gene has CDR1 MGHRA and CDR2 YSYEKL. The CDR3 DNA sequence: TGCGCCAGCAGCCAAGAGGGAGGGTCCCGGAGTAGCAATCAGCCCCAGCATTTT. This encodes CASSQEGGSRSSNQPQHF.

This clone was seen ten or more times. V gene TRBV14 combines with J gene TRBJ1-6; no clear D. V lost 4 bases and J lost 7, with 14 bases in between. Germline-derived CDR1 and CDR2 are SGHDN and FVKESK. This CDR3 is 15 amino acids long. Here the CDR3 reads CASSPSGLLNSPLHF. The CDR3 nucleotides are TGTGCCAGCAGCCCCTCCGGACTTTTAAATTCACCCCTCCACTTT.

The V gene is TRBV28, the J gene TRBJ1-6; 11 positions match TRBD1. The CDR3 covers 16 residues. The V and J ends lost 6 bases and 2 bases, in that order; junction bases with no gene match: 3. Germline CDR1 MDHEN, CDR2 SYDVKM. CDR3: CASSPGQGAYNSPLHF. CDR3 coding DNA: TGTGCCAGCAGCCCGGGACAGGGGGCCTATAATTCACCCCTCCACTTT. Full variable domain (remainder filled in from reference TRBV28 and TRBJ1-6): DVKVTQSSRYLVKRTGEKVFLECVQDMDHENMFWYRQDPGLGLRLIYFSYDVKMKEKGDIPEGYSVSREKKERFSLILESASTNQTSMYLCASSPGQGAYNSPLHFGNGTRLTVT.

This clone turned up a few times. This CDR3 is CASSLAREGETQYF. CDR3 bases: TGTGCCAGCAGCTTAGCGCGGGAGGGAGAGACCCAGTACTTC. The chain combines TRBV7-2 with TRBJ2-5; 9 bases match TRBD2. CDR1 is SGHTA, CDR2 FQGNSA, per germline. J gave up 4 bases and V 0 bases, and 0 bases lay outside the gene matches. This CDR3 is built from 14 residues.

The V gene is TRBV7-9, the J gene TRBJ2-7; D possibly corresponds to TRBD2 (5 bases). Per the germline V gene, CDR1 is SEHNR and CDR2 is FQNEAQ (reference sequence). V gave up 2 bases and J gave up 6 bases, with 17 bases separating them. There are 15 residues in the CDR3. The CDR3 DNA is TGTGCCAGCAGCTTATTGGCGGGTGGGATTTTCGAGCAGTACTTC. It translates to CASSLLAGGIFEQYF.

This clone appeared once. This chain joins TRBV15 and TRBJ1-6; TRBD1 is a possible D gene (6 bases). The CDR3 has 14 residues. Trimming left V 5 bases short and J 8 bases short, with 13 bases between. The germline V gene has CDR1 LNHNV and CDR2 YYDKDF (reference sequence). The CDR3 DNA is TGTGCCACCAGCTACGACAGGAATTATTCACCCCTCCACTTT. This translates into CATSYDRNYSPLHF.